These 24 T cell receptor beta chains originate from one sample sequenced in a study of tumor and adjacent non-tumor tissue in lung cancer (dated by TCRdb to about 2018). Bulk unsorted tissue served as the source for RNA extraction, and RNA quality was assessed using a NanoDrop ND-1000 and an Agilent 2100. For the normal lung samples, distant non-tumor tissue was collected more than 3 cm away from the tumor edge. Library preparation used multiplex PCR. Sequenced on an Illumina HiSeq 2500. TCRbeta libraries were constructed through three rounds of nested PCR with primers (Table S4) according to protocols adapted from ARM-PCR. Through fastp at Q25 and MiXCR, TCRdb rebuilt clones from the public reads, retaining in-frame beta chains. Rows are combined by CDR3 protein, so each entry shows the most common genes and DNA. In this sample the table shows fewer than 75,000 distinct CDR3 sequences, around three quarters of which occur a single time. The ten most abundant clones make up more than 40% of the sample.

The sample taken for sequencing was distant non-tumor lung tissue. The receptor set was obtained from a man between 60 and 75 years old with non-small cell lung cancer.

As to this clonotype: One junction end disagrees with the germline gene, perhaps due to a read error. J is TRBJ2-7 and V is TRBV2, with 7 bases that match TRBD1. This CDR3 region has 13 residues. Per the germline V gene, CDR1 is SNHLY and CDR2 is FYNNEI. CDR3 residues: CASSGGTDYEQHF. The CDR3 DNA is TGTGCCAGCAGTGGAGGGACAGATTACGAGCAGCACTTC. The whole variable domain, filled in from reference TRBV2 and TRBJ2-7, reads EPEVTQTPSHQVTQMGQEVILRCVPISNHLYFYWYRQILGQKVEFLVSFYNNEISEKSEIFDDQFSVERPDGSNFTLKIRSTKLEDSAMYFCASSGGTDYEQHFGPGTRLTVT.

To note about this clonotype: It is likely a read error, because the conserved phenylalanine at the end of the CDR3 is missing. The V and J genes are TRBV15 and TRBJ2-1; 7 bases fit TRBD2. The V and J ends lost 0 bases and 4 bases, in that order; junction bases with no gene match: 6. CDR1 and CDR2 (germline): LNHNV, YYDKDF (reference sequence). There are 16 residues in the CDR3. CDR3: CATSRELLAAYNEQFL. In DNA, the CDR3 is TGTGCCACCAGCAGAGAATTGCTAGCGGCGTACAATGAGCAGTTCTTA.

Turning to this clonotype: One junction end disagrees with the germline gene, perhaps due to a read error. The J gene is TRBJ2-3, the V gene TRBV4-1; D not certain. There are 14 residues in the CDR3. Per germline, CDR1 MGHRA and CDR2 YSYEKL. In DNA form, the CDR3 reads TGCGCCAGTAGCCAAGATATGTCCGCAGATACGCAGTATTTT. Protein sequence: CASSQDMSADTQYF.

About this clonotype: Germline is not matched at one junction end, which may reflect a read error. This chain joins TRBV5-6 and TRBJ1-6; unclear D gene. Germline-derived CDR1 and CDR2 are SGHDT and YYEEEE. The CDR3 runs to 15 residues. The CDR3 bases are TGTGCGAGCATCTTGAGGCAGGAGAATGGATCACCCCTCCATTTT. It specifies CASILRQENGSPLHF.

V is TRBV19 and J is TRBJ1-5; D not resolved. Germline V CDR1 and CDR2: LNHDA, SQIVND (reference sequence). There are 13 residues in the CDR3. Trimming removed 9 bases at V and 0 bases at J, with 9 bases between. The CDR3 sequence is CASSQASNQPQHF. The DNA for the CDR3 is TGTGCCAGCTCCCAGGCTAGCAATCAGCCCCAGCATTTT.

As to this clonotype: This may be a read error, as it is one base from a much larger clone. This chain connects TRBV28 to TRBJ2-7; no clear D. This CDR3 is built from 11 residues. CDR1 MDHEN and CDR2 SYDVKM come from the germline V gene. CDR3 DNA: TGTGCCAACAGTTTCTCGTACGAGCAGTACTTC. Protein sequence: CANSFSYEQYF.

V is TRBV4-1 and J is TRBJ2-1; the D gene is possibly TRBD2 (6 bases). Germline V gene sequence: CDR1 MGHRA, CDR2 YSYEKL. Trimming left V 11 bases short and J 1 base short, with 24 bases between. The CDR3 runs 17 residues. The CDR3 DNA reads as TGCGCCTGCGGCCAACCTCGACTAGTAAGGTCCTACAATGAGCAGTTCTTC. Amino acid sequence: CACGQPRLVRSYNEQFF.

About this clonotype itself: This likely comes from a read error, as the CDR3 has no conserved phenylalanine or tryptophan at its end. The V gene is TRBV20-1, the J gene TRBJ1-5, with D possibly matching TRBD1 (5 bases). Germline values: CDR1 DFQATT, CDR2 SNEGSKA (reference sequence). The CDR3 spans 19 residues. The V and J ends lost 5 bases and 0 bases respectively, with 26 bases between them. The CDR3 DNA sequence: TGCAGTGCTGAGGGCACCGGGACGCTGAGCTGGTATAGCAATCAGCCCCAGCATCTT. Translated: CSAEGTGTLSWYSNQPQHL.

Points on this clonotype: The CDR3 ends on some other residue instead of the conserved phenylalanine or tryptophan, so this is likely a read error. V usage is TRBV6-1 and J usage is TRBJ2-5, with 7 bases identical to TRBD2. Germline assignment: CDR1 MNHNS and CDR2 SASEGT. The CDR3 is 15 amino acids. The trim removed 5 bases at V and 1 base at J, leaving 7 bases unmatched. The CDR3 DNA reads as TGTGCCAGCAGTCAGCTGCTAGCGGTCCAAGAGACCCAGTACTTA. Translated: CASSQLLAVQETQYL.

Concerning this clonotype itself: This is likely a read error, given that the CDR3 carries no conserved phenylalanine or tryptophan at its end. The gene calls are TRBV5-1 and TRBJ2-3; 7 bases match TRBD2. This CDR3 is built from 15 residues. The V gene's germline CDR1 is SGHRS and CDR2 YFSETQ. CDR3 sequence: CTSSQLAGGTDTQYY. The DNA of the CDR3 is TGCACCAGCAGCCAACTGGCGGGAGGCACAGATACGCAGTATTAT.

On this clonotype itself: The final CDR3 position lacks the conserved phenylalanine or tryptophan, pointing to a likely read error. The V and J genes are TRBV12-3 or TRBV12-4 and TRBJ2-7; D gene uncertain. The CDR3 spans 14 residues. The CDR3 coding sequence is TGTGTCAGTAGTTTTCTTGGGAAGTCCTACGAGCAGTACTTA. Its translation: CVSSFLGKSYEQYL.

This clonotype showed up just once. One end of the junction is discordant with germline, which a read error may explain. The DNA for the CDR3 is TGTGCCACCAGCAGAGGGGGGGAGGGCAATGAGCAGTTCTTC. Its translation is CATSRGGEGNEQFF. This chain links TRBV11-3 with TRBJ2-1, with a possible D match to TRBD2 (7 bases). This CDR3 is built from 14 residues. Per germline, CDR1 SGHNT and CDR2 YENEEA.

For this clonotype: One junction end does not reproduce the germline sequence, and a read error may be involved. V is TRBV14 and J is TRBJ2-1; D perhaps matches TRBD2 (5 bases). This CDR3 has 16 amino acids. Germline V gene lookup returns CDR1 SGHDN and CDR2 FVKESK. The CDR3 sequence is CAGSPRTGTSYNEQFF. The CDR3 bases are TGTGCCGGCAGCCCCCGGACTGGAACCTCCTACAATGAGCAGTTCTTC.

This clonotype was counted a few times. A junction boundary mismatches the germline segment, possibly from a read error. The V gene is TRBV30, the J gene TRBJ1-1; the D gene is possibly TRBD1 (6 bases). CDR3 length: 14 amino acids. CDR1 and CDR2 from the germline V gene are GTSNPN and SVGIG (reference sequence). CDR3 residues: CAWVGLQGMGEASF. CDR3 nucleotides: TGTGCCTGGGTCGGCCTACAGGGAATGGGGGAAGCTTCCTTT.

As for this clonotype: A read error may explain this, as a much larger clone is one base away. The CDR3 reads CASNLDWTDTQYF. CDR3 sequence (DNA): TGCGCCAGCAACTTGGACTGGACAGATACGCAGTATTTT. The rearrangement joins TRBV5-1 to TRBJ2-3, with D possibly matching TRBD2 (5 bases). The CDR3 is 13 residues long. Germline V gene data show CDR1 as SGHRS and CDR2 as YFSETQ.

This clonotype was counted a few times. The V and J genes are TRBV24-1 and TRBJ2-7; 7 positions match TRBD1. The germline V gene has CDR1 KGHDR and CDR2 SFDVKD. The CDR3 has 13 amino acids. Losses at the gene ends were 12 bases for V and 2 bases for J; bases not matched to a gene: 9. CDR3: CASWTGDTYEQYF. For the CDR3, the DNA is TGTGCCTCTTGGACAGGCGATACCTACGAGCAGTACTTC.

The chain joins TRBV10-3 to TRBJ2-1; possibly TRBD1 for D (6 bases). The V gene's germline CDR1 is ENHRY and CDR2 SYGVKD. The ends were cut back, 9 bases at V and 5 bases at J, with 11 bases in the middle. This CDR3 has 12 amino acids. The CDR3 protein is CAMDGGHNEQFF. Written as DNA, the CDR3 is TGTGCCATGGATGGGGGCCACAATGAGCAGTTCTTC.

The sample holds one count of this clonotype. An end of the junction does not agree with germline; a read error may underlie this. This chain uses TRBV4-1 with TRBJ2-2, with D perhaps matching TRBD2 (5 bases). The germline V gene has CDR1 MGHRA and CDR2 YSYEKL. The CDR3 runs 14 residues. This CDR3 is CASRSAINTGELLF. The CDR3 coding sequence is TGCGCTAGCAGGTCTGCCATAAACACCGGGGAGCTATTGTTT.

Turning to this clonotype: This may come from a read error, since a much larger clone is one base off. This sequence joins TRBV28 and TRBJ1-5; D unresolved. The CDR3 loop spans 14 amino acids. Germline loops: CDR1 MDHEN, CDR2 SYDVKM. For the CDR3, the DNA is TGTGCCGGCTCCCACGGAGGAGAGGATCAGTCCCAGCATTTT. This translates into CAGSHGGEDQSQHF.

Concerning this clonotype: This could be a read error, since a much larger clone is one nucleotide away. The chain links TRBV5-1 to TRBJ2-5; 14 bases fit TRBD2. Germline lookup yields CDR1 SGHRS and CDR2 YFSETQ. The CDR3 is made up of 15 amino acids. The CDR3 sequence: CASSRGTSGREIQYF. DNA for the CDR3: TGCGCCAGCAGCAGAGGGACTAGCGGGAGAGAGATCCAGTACTTC.

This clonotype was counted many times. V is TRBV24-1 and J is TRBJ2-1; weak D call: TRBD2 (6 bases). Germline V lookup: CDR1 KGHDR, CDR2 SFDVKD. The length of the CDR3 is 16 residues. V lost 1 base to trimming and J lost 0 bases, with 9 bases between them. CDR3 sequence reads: CATSDFRAGSYNEQFF. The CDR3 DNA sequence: TGTGCCACCAGTGATTTCCGAGCGGGCTCCTACAATGAGCAGTTCTTC.

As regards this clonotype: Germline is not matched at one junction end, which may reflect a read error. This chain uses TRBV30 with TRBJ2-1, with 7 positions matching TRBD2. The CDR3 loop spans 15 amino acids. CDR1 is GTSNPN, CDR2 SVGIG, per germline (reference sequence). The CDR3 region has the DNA TGTGTCTGGAGTCCCTCGATGGCTAGCGGTGCGAAGCAGTTCTTC. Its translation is CVWSPSMASGAKQFF.

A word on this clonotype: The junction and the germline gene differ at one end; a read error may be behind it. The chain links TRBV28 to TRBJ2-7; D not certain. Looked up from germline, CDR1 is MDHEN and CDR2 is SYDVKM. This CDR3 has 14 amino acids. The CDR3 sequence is CGSSPRAPDYEQYF. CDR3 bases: TGTGGCAGCAGTCCCCGTGCACCCGATTACGAGCAGTACTTC. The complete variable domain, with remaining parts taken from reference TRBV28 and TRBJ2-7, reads DVKVTQSSRYLVKRTGEKVFLECVQDMDHENMFWYRQDPGLGLRLIYFSYDVKMKEKGDIPEGYSVSREKKERFSLILESASTNQTSMYLCGSSPRAPDYEQYFGPGTRLTVT.

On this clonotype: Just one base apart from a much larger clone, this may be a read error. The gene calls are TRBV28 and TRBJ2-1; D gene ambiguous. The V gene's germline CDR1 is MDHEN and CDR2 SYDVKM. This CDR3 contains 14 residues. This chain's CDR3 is CDSSLSAGNNEQFF. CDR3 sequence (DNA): TGTGACAGCAGTTTAAGTGCAGGTAACAATGAGCAGTTCTTC.